The clone carrying this TCR beta chain was found many times. Its antigen is as yet unknown. Germline CDR1 is LGHDT and CDR2 is YNNKEL (reference sequence). V lost 0 bases, J lost 5 bases, and 16 bases lay in between. The CDR3 covers 16 residues. This entry is derived from a study of early T cells in non-severe SARS-CoV-2 infection. Across the study: Chains stayed unpaired after sequencing of bulk RNA from unsorted whole blood.

Unique molecular identifiers were added to individual cDNA molecules. MiXCR, run by TCRdb on the 5' RACE reads, gives a single entry per CDR3 protein. The data hold some 30,000 distinct CDR3 sequences, with 4.5% observed a single time. Regarding the study as a whole: VDJdb matching, biased toward anti-spike CD8 responses, missed private and CD4 specificities.

This TCR was recovered from an adult who was a healthcare worker with PCR-confirmed SARS-CoV-2 infection or an uninfected control (not recorded which). The V and J genes are TRBV3-1 and TRBJ2-5; D perhaps matches TRBD2 (6 bases). Material: whole blood. The CDR3 nucleotides are TGTGCCAGCAGCCAAGATCGGGGCGGGGATCGGGAGACCCAGTACTTC. Amino acid sequence: CASSQDRGGDRETQYF.